This T cell receptor beta chain was obtained from a study of T-cell memory formation after mild COVID-19. Study results and limitations: CD8+ contracting clones occupied EMRA, while CD4+ ones occupied mainly CM and EM. Some clones that responded turned up in pre-infection memory, which suggests that cross-reactive memory joined in.

Constant-segment primers and 5'RACE yielded cDNA libraries for TCR alpha and TCR beta, each carrying sample barcodes and UMIs. One entry per CDR3 protein results from TCRdb running MiXCR on the 5' RACE reads. The data show about 150,000 distinct CDR3 sequences, approximately 25% seen once. As for this clonotype: Its cognate antigen is unknown.

V shed 0 bases and J 5 bases; nucleotides not matched to a gene: 6. This CDR3 is 16 amino acids long. CDR1 and CDR2 (germline): LNHNV, YYDKDF (reference sequence). The V and J genes are TRBV15 and TRBJ2-3, with 9 bases matching TRBD2. The specimen sequenced was PBMCs or a T cell subset sorted from them (not recorded which). The TCR comes from an adult woman who had mild COVID-19 (a few samples of this study predate the infection). Cell type and time point are not known. CDR3 in amino acids: CATSRERGLAIDTQYF. CDR3 nucleotide sequence: TGTGCCACCAGCAGAGAGCGGGGACTAGCCATAGATACGCAGTATTTT.